This TCR beta chain emerged from a study of CD8 T cells in ankylosing spondylitis. Study conclusions and caveats: Reportedly, disease-linked clones are significantly enriched in ankylosing spondylitis patients' matched synovial fluid.

This clonotype was found many times. Its antigen is not known. The CDR3 is 14 residues long. Germline CDR1 is GTSNPN and CDR2 is SVGIG (reference sequence). Trimming removed 5 bases from V and 1 base from J, with 11 bases in between. Making use of molecular barcodes, quantitative 5'-RACE generated TCR beta libraries. TCRdb recomputed calls from the 5' RACE reads with MiXCR, one row per CDR3 protein. Of about 320,000 distinct CDR3 sequences listed, roughly 11% are singletons. The sample consisted of blood, either unsorted or a sorted T cell fraction (not recorded which). This TCR came from a female donor with ankylosing spondylitis or in good health (not recorded which). The chain is built from TRBV30 and TRBJ2-2; a possible D gene is TRBD1 (6 bases). CDR3 amino acids: CAWEGQLNTGELFF. CDR3 in DNA: TGTGCCTGGGAAGGACAGCTGAACACCGGGGAGCTGTTTTTT.